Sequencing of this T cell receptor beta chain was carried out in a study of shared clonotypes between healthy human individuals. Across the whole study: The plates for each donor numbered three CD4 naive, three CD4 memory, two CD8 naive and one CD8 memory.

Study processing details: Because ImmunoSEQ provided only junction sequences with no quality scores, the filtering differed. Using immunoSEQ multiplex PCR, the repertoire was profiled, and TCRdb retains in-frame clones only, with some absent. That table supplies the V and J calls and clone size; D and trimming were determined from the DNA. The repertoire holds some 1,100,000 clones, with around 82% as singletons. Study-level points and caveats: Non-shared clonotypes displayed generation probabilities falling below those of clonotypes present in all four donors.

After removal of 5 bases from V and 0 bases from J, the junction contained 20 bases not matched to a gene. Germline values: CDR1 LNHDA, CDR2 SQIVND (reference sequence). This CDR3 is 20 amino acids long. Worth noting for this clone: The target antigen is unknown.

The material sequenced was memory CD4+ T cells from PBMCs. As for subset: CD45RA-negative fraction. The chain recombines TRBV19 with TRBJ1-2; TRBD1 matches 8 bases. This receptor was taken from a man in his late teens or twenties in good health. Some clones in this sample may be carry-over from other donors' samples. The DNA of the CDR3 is TGTGCCAGTAGTGGAGACTTGGGACAGGACGATTACTTCCCTAACTATGGCTACACCTTC. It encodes CASSGDLGQDDYFPNYGYTF.